This TCR beta chain is from a study of T cells in localized non-small cell lung cancer. This clone came up once. Antigen: not known. Produced via immunoSEQ multiplex PCR; TCRdb's table is partial and in-frame only. In the table there are fewer than 90,000 clones, roughly 81% of which are singletons. Notes on the study in general: Within adjacent lung there appeared a median around 57 of the top 100 tumor clones.

Germline CDR1 SGHVS, CDR2 FQNEAQ. This CDR3 contains 17 residues. The V gene end was trimmed by 3 bases and the J gene end by 9 bases; junction bases not matched to a gene: 14. The chain is built from TRBV7-8 and TRBJ1-6, with 7 bases identical to TRBD1. The sequence derives from a man aged 40-75 years with stage I lung adenocarcinoma. The sequencing used peripheral blood, collected before any cancer treatment. The CDR3 coding sequence is TGTGCCAGCAGCTTCACGACAGGGCTAAAGCCCCCTTCACCCCTCCACTTT. It specifies CASSFTTGLKPPSPLHF.